This entry lists 6 T cell receptor beta chains sequenced from one sample in a study of blood T cell repertoires in COVID-19. This table comes from immunoSEQ multiplex PCR, and its TCRdb copy is limited to in-frame clones, with some not included. This sample has about 68,000 clones, with about 87% found just once. The sequenced sample consisted of peripheral blood. These receptors all come from a human donor in a cohort sampled during active COVID-19.

The V call is TRBV7-2, the J call TRBJ2-3; D possibly corresponds to TRBD2 (6 bases). V was cut by 3 bases and J by 2 bases, with 9 bases left in between. Germline V lookup: CDR1 SGHTA, CDR2 FQGNSA. The CDR3 is made up of 14 amino acids. The CDR3 loop is CASSFGGFTDTQYF. The CDR3 bases are TGTGCCAGCAGCTTTGGGGGGTTCACAGATACGCAGTATTTT.

The chain carries TRBV3-1 (or the pseudogene TRBV3-2) and TRBJ1-4; 7 positions agree with TRBD1. Germline CDR1 is LGHDT and CDR2 is YNNKEL (reference sequence). The CDR3 length is 16 residues. V lost 5 bases and J lost 7; bases outside the gene matches: 13. CDR3 nucleotides: TGTGCCAGCAGCGAGATCGGACAGGCCGGAGGTGAAAAACTGTTTTTT. It yields the protein CASSEIGQAGGEKLFF.

The chain recombines TRBV5-4 with TRBJ2-1; TRBD1 matches at 9 bases. The trim removed 4 bases at V and 6 bases at J, leaving 8 bases unmatched. This CDR3 comprises 15 residues. The germline V gene has CDR1 SGHNT and CDR2 YYREEE (reference sequence). Here the CDR3 reads CASSPGQGSVNEQFF. CDR3 sequence (DNA): TGTGCCAGCAGCCCGGGACAGGGTAGTGTCAATGAGCAGTTCTTC.

This chain uses TRBV2 with TRBJ1-2; no firm D call. The V gene's germline CDR1 is SNHLY and CDR2 FYNNEI. CDR3 size: 11 residues. V lost 5 bases and J 6 bases, leaving 7 bases between the germline ends. CDR3 in amino acids: CASSSINGYTF. In DNA form, the CDR3 reads TGTGCCAGCAGTTCCATCAATGGCTACACCTTC.

The chain employs TRBV19 and TRBJ1-1, with unresolved D. Germline V lookup: CDR1 LNHDA, CDR2 SQIVND (reference sequence). The CDR3 covers 13 residues. Trimming cost V 3 bases and J 1 base, with 6 bases left between them. The DNA for the CDR3 is TGTGCCAGTAGTATCGGAGGGAACACTGAAGCTTTCTTT. As protein: CASSIGGNTEAFF.

This clone has more than one count but fewer than ten. This rearrangement joins TRBV10-1 to TRBJ1-1; D not certain. Germline-derived CDR1 and CDR2 are WNHNN and SYGVQD (reference sequence). This CDR3 is 13 amino acids long. Trimming took 0 bases from V and 6 from J, leaving 8 bases between them. This CDR3 reads CASSESGFPEAFF. CDR3 nucleotide sequence: TGCGCCAGCAGTGAGTCCGGGTTCCCTGAAGCTTTCTTT.